Shown below are 5 T cell receptor beta chains from a single sample sequenced in a study of shared clonotypes between healthy human individuals. The naive CD8 subset, CD45RO-negative cells positively selected for CCR7, excluded terminally differentiated effector memory CD45RA+ cells. The table came from immunoSEQ multiplex PCR; TCRdb's copy has only in-frame clones and leaves some out. The sample shows under 2,000,000 clones, around 96% of them seen only once. The sequenced sample was naive CD8+ T cells sorted from blood. The receptors were sampled from a man between 18 and 35 years old in good health.

This clone was seen only once. The sample carries other DNA sequences with the same CDR3. This rearrangement joins TRBV5-1 to TRBJ1-3, with 8 bases that match TRBD1. Germline CDR1 SGHRS, CDR2 YFSETQ. Unmatched junction bases numbered 5, after V lost 0 bases and J lost 3 bases. This CDR3 has 16 residues. The CDR3, as DNA: TGCGCCAGCAGCTTGGAGGCAGGGGGCAGTGGAAACACCATATATTTT. Residues: CASSLEAGGSGNTIYF.

The chain joins TRBV6-1 to TRBJ2-3, with D possibly TRBD2 on 6 matching bases. Trimming took 4 bases from V and 2 from J, leaving 19 bases between them. The CDR3 is 17 residues long. The germline gives CDR1 MNHNS, CDR2 SASEGT. The chain's CDR3 is CASSGEVTGLYTDTQYF. The DNA of the CDR3 is TGTGCCAGCAGTGGGGAAGTAACGGGACTTTACACAGATACGCAGTATTTT.

Concerning this clone: Other DNA sequences from this sample encode an identical CDR3 as well. The V gene is TRBV9, the J gene TRBJ1-1; D is uncertain. The CDR3 contains 13 residues. CDR1 SGDLS and CDR2 YYNGEE come from the germline V gene. Trimming removed 2 bases at V and 2 bases at J, with 7 bases between. The CDR3 region has the DNA TGTGCCAGCAGCGTTCTTCTTAACACTGAAGCTTTCTTT. This encodes CASSVLLNTEAFF.

The CDR3 protein is CASSYPLPIKGAYEQYF. CDR3 sequence (DNA): TGTGCCAGCAGCTACCCGCTCCCTATCAAGGGGGCCTACGAGCAGTACTTC. The chain couples TRBV5-6 to TRBJ2-7; D may be TRBD1 (6 bases). The germline gives CDR1 SGHDT, CDR2 YYEEEE. This CDR3 comprises 17 residues. Trimming stripped 3 bases from V and 2 bases from J, with 21 bases between.

This chain joins TRBV25-1 and TRBJ1-2; 9 bases align to TRBD1. Germline lookup yields CDR1 MGHDK and CDR2 SYGVNS. There are 16 residues in the CDR3. The V segment lost 8 bases and the J segment 3 bases; nucleotides outside the gene matches: 13. Here the CDR3 reads CASEGTGNMGDYGYTF. The CDR3 nucleotides are TGTGCCAGCGAGGGGACAGGGAATATGGGCGACTATGGCTACACCTTC.